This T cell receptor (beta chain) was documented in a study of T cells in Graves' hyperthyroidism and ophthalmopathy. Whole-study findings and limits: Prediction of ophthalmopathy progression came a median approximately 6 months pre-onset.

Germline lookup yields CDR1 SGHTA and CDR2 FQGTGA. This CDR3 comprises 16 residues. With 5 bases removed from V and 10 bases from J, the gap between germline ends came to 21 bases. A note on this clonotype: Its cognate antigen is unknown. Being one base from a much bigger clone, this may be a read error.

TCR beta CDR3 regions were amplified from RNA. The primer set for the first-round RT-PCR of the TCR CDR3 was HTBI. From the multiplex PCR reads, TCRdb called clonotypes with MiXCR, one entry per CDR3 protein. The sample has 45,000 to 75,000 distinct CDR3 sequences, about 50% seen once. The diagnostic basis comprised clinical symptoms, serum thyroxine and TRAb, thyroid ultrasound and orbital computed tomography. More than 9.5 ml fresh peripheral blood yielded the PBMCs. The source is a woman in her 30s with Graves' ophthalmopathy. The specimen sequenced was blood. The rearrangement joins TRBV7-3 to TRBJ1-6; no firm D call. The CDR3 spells CASSQAVGSEGSPLHF. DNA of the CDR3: TGTGCCAGCAGCCAAGCTGTTGGGTCAGAGGGATCACCCCTCCACTTT. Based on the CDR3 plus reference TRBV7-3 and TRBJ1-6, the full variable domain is GAGVSQTPSNKVTEKGKYVELRCDPISGHTALYWYRQSLGQGPEFLIYFQGTGAADDSGLPNDRFFAVRPEGSVSTLKIQRTERGDSAVYLCASSQAVGSEGSPLHFGNGTRLTVT.